The rows below give T cell receptor beta chains drawn from one sample of a study of T cell responses to AZD1222 COVID-19 vaccine. Clones were read by immunoSEQ multiplex PCR, and TCRdb kept only the in-frame ones, dropping some. The data contain about 100,000 clones, just over 90% of them singletons. The material sequenced was peripheral blood, taken 28 days after the second AZD1222 dose. The receptor source for this set is an adult who received the AZD1222 COVID-19 vaccine. Each CDR3 is given with its conserved first and last residue. D genes are given only for firm matches. The size entry is marked missing in some rows and otherwise reads once, few, many or a size class.

size	D	V	J	CDR3	DNA
NA	NA	TRBV4-2	TRBJ1-2	CASSPHGAGPKANYGYTF	TGTGCCAGCAGCCCCCATGGGGCGGGGCCGAAGGCTAACTATGGCTACACCTTC
once	NA	TRBV27	TRBJ2-2	CASSSSGLYTGELFF	TGTGCCAGCAGTTCATCAGGACTCTACACCGGGGAGCTGTTTTTT
NA	TRBD2	TRBV6-5	TRBJ2-1	CASSKPSGRTNEQFF	TGTGCCAGCAGTAAGCCTAGCGGGAGAACCAATGAGCAGTTCTTC
NA	NA	TRBV7-2	TRBJ2-7	CASSLQSDREQYF	TGTGCCAGCAGCTTACAATCTGACCGGGAGCAGTACTTC
NA	NA	TRBV20-1	TRBJ1-1	CSARGGMRAFF	TGCAGTGCTAGAGGTGGCATGCGGGCTTTCTTT
once	TRBD2	TRBV7-6	TRBJ2-7	CASSLSASGRANSAYEQYF	TGTGCCAGCAGCTTATCGGCCAGCGGGAGGGCCAATTCAGCCTACGAGCAGTACTTC
NA	TRBD1	TRBV28	TRBJ1-2	CASSLLDRDLGYTF	TGTGCCAGCAGTTTACTCGACAGGGATTTAGGCTACACCTTC
NA	NA	TRBV25-1	TRBJ2-7	CASSAPQDEQYF	TGTGCCAGCAGTGCCCCACAGGACGAGCAGTACTTC
NA	NA	TRBV6-6	TRBJ1-3	CASSRESSGNTIYF	TGTGCCAGCAGCCGTGAGAGCTCTGGAAACACCATATATTTT
NA	NA	TRBV29-1	TRBJ1-1	CSAAQDTEAFF	TGCAGCGCCGCCCAGGACACTGAAGCTTTCTTT
NA	NA	TRBV2	TRBJ2-3	CASSDRLAHTDTQYF	TGTGCCAGCAGTGACCGGCTAGCGCACACAGATACGCAGTATTTT
NA	TRBD2	TRBV27	TRBJ2-5	CASSFASGRSKTQYF	TGTGCCAGCAGTTTTGCCAGCGGGAGGAGTAAGACCCAGTACTTC
NA	NA	TRBV7-7	TRBJ2-2	CASSPGVSGELFF	TGTGCCAGCAGTCCCGGAGTCTCCGGGGAGCTGTTTTTT